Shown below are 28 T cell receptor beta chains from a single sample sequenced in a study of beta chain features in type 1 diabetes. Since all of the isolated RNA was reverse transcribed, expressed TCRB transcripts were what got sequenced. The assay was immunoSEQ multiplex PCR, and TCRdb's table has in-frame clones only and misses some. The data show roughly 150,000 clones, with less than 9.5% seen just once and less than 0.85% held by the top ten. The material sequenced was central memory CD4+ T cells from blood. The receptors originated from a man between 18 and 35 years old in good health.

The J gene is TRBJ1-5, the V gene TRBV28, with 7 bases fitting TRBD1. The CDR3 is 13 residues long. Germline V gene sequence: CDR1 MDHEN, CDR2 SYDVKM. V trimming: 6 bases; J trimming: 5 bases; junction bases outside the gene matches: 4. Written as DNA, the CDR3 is TGTGCCAGCAGAAAAACAGGGGATCAGCCCCAGCATTTT. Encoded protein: CASRKTGDQPQHF.

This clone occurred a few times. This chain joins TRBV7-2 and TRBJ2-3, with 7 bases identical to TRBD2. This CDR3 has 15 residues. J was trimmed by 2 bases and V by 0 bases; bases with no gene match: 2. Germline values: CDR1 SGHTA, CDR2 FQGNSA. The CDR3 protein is CASSLAAGDTDTQYF. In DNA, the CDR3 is TGTGCCAGCAGCTTAGCCGCGGGGGACACAGATACGCAGTATTTT.

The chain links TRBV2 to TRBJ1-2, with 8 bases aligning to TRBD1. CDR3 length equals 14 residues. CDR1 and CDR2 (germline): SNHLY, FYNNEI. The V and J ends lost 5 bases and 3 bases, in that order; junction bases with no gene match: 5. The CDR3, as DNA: TGTGCCAGCAGTTCCTTGACAGGGGACTATGGCTACACCTTC. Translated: CASSSLTGDYGYTF.

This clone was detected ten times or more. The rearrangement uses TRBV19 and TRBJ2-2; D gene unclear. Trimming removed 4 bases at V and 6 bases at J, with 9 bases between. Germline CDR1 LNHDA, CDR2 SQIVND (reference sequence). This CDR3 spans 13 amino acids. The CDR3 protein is CASSTLVAGELFF. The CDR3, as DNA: TGTGCCAGTAGTACCTTAGTCGCCGGGGAGCTGTTTTTT.

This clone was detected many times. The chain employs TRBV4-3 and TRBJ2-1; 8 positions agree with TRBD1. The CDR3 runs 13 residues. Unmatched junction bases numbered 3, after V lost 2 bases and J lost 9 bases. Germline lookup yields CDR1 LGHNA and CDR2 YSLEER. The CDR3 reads CASSQMTGVEQFF. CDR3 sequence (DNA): TGCGCCAGCAGCCAAATGACAGGGGTTGAGCAGTTCTTC.

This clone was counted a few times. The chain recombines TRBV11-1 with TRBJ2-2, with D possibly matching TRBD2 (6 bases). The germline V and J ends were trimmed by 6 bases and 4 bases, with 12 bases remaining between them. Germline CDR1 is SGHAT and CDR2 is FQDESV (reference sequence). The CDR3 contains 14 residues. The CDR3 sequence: CASRSGTATGELFF. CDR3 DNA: TGTGCCAGCAGGTCCGGGACTGCCACCGGGGAGCTGTTTTTT.

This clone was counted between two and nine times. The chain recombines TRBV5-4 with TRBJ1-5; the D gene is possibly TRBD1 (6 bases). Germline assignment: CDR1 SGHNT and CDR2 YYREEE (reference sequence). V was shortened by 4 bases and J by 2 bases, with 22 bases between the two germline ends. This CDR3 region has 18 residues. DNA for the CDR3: TGTGCCAGCAGCCAAGGCGACAGGCCGGAGTGGGGCAATCAGCCCCAGCATTTT. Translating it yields CASSQGDRPEWGNQPQHF.

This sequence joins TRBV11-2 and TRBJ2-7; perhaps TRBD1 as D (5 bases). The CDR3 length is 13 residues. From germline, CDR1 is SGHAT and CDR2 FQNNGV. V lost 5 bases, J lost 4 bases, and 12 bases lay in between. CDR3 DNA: TGTGCCAGCAGCCCCGAGACAGTATACGAGCAGTACTTC. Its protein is CASSPETVYEQYF. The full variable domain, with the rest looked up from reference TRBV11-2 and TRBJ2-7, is EAGVAQSPRYKIIEKRQSVAFWCNPISGHATLYWYQQILGQGPKLLIQFQNNGVVDDSQLPKDRFSAERLKGVDSTLKIQPAKLEDSAVYLCASSPETVYEQYFGPGTRLTVT.

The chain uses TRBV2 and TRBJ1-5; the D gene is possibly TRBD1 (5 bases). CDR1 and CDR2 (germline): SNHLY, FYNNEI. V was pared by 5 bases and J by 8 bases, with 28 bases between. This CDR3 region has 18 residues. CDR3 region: CASSLRRRGPEGRKPQHF. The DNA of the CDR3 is TGTGCCAGCAGTCTAAGGAGACGCGGGCCCGAGGGGAGGAAGCCCCAGCATTTT.

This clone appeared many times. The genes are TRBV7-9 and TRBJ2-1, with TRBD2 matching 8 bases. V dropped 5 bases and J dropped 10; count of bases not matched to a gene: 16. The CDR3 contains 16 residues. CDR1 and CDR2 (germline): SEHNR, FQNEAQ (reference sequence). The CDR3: CASSIPPPSGFNEQFF. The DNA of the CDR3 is TGTGCCAGCAGCATACCACCGCCTAGCGGGTTCAACGAGCAGTTCTTC. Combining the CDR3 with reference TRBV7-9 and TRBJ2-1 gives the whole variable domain DTGVSQNPRHKITKRGQNVTFRCDPISEHNRLYWYRQTLGQGPEFLTYFQNEAQLEKSRLLSDRFSAERPKGSFSTLEIQRTEQGDSAMYLCASSIPPPSGFNEQFFGPGTRLTVL.

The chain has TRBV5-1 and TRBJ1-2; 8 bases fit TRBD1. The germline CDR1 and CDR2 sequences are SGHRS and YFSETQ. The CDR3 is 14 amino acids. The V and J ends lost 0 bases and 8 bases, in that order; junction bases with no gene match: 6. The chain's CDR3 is CASSLGQGTGGYTF. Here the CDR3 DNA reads TGCGCCAGCAGCTTGGGACAGGGGACCGGCGGCTACACCTTC.

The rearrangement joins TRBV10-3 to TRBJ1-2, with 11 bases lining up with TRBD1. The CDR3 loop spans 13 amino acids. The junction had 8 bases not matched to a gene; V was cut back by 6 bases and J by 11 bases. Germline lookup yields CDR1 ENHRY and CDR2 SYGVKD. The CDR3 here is CAIRVFGTGGYTF. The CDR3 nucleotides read TGTGCCATCAGGGTCTTTGGGACAGGGGGATACACCTTC.

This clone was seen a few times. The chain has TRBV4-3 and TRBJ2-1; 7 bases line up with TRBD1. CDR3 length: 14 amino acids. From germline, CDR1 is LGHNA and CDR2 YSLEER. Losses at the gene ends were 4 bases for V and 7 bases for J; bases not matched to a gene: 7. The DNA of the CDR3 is TGCGCCAGCAGCCCCCAGACAGGGCGGAATGAGCAGTTCTTC. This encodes CASSPQTGRNEQFF.

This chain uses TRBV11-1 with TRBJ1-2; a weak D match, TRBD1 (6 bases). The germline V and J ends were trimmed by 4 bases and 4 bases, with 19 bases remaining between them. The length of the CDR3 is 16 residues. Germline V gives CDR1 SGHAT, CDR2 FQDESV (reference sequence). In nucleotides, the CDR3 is TGTGCCAGCAGCTCGCCCCCCGAGGGAGGGGGCTATGGCTACACCTTC. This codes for CASSSPPEGGGYGYTF.

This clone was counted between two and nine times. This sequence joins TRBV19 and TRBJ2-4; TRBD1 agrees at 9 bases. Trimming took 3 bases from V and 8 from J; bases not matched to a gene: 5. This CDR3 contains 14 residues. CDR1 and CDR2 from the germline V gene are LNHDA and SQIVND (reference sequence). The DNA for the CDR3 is TGTGCCAGTAGTATTGTGGGACAGGGAGACATTCAGTACTTC. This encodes CASSIVGQGDIQYF.

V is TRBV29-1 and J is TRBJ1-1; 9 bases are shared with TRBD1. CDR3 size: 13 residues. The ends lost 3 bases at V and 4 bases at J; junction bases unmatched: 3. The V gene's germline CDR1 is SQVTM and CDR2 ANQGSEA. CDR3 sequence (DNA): TGCAGCGTTGAGACGACAGGGGGCACTGAAGCTTTCTTT. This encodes CSVETTGGTEAFF.

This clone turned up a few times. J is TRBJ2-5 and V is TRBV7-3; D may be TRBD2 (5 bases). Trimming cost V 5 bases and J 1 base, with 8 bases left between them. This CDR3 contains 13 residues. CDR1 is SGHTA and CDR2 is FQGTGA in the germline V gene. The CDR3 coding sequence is TGTGCCAGCAGCGAGCGGCTCCAAGAGACCCAGTACTTC. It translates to CASSERLQETQYF.

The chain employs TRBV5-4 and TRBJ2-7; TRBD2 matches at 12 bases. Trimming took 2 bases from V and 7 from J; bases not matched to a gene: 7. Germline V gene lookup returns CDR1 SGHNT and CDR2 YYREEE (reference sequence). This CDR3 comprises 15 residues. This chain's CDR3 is CASSLGLAGRGEQYF. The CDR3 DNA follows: TGTGCCAGCAGCTTAGGACTAGCGGGGAGAGGGGAGCAGTACTTC.

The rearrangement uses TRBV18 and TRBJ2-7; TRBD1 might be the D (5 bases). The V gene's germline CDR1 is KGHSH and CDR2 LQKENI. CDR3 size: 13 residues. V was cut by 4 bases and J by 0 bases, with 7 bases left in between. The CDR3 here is CASSQGISYEQYF. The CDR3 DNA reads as TGTGCCAGCTCACAGGGGATCTCCTACGAGCAGTACTTC. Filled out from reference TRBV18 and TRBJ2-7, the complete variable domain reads NAGVMQNPRHLVRRRGQEARLRCSPMKGHSHVYWYRQLPEEGLKFMVYLQKENIIDESGMPKERFSAEFPKEGPSILRIQQVVRGDSAAYFCASSQGISYEQYFGPGTRLTVT.

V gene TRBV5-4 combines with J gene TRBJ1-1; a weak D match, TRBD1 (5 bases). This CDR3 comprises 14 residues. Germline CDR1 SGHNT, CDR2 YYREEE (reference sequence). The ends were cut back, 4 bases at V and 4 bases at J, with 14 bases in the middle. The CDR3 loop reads CASSPVQGSTEAFF. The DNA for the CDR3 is TGTGCCAGCAGCCCGGTTCAGGGAAGCACTGAAGCTTTCTTT.

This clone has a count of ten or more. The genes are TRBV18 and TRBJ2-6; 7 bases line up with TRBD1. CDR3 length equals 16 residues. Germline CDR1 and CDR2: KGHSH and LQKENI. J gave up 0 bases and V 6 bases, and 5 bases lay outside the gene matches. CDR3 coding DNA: TGTGCCAGCTCCCTCAGGGACAGCTCTGGGGCCAACGTCCTGACTTTC. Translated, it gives CASSLRDSSGANVLTF.

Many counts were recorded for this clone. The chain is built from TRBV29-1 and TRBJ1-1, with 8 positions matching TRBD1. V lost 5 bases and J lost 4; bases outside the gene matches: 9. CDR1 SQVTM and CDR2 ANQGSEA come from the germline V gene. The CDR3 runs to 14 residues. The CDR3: CSVTIGQGSTEAFF. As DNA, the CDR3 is TGCAGCGTTACAATCGGACAGGGCTCCACTGAAGCTTTCTTT.

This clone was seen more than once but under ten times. The CDR3 sequence is CASSSREGTEAFF. CDR3 sequence (DNA): TGTGCCAGCAGCTCCAGGGAGGGAACTGAAGCTTTCTTT. The rearrangement joins TRBV7-6 to TRBJ1-1, with a tentative D call TRBD1 (5 bases). The V end was cut by 4 bases, the J end by 5 bases, with 11 bases between. The CDR3 has 13 residues. The germline V gene has CDR1 SGHVS and CDR2 FNYEAQ.

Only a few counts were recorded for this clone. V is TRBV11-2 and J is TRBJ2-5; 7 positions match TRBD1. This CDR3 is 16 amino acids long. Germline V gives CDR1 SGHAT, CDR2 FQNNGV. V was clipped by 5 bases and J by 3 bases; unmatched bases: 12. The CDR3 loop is CASSHPWGTEEETQYF. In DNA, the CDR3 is TGTGCCAGCAGCCACCCGTGGGGGACAGAAGAAGAGACCCAGTACTTC.

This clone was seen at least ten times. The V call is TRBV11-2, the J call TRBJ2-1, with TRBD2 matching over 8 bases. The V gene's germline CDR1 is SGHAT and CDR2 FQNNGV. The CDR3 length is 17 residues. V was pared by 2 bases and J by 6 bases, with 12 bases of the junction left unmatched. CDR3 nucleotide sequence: TGTGCCAGCAGCTTAAGGCGCGCGGCTAGCGGGCTCAATGAGCAGTTCTTC. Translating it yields CASSLRRAASGLNEQFF.

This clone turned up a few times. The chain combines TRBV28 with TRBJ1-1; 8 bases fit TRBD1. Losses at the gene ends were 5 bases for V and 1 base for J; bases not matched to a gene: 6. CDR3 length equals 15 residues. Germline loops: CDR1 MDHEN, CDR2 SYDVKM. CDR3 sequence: CASSPNRGWNTEAFF. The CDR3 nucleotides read TGTGCCAGCAGTCCAAACAGGGGGTGGAACACTGAAGCTTTCTTT. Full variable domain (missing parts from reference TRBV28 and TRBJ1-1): DVKVTQSSRYLVKRTGEKVFLECVQDMDHENMFWYRQDPGLGLRLIYFSYDVKMKEKGDIPEGYSVSREKKERFSLILESASTNQTSMYLCASSPNRGWNTEAFFGQGTRLTVV.

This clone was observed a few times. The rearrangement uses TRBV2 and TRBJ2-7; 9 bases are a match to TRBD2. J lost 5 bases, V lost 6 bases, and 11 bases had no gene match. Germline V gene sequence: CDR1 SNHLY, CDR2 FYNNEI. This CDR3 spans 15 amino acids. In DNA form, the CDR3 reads TGTGCCAGCAGCCCCCTTAGCGGGGGCGGCGACGAGCAGTACTTC. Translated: CASSPLSGGGDEQYF.

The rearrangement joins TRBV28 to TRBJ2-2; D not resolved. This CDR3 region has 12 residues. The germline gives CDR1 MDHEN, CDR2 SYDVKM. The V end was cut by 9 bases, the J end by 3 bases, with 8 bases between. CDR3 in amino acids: CASTEDTGELFF. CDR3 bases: TGTGCCAGTACAGAAGACACCGGGGAGCTGTTTTTT.